This is a list of T cell receptor beta chains from one sample in a study of T cells in Graves' hyperthyroidism and ophthalmopathy. TCRdb re-analysed the multiplex PCR reads in MiXCR, keeping a single row per CDR3 protein. The data show 350,000 to 450,000 distinct CDR3 sequences, with 11% to 15% seen just once and over 25% held by the top ten. The specimen sequenced was blood. Receptors were obtained from a man aged 45-60 years with Graves' ophthalmopathy. CDR3s include the opening cysteine and the closing phenylalanine or tryptophan. The order of the fields is D gene, V gene, J gene, clone size, CDR3 protein, CDR3 DNA. The D gene is left open where the match is weak. Not every row has a clone size; where given, it reads once, few, many or a size class.

>.|TRBV12-3/TRBV12-4|TRBJ1-1|many
CASSLDRLNTEAFF
TGTGCCAGCAGTTTAGACCGATTGAACACTGAAGCTTTCTTT
>TRBD1|TRBV10-3|TRBJ2-7|few
CAVTGAVEQYF
TGTGCCGTAACAGGGGCGGTGGAGCAGTACTTC
>.|TRBV12-3/TRBV12-4|TRBJ2-3|few
CASSLPPLGAQYF
TGTGCCAGCAGTTTACCCCCGCTAGGAGCGCAGTATTTT
>.|TRBV19|TRBJ2-7|few
CASSTSSGLIGNEQYF
TGTGCCAGTAGTACATCATCGGGACTGATCGGGAACGAGCAGTACTTC
>.|TRBV19|TRBJ1-1|few
CASSIAGRGTRDTEAFF
TGTGCCAGTAGTATCGCGGGCAGGGGCACCAGAGACACTGAAGCTTTCTTT
>TRBD1|TRBV5-1|TRBJ1-2|few
CASSYGQGGNYGYTF
TGCGCCAGCAGCTACGGACAGGGCGGAAACTATGGCTACACCTTC
>.|TRBV9|TRBJ1-5|many
CASSEGGGNQPQHF
TGTGCCAGCAGCGAGGGGGGAGGCAATCAGCCCCAGCATTTT
>.|TRBV6-5|TRBJ2-2|few
CASSYKLTGELFF
TGTGCCAGCAGCTATAAATTGACCGGGGAGCTGTTTTTT
>TRBD1|TRBV28|TRBJ1-6|few
CASQDRANSPLHF
TGTGCCAGCCAAGACAGGGCAAATTCACCCCTCCACTTT
>TRBD2|TRBV3-1|TRBJ2-5|many
CASSQLAGVKTQYF
TGTGCCAGCAGCCAACTAGCGGGAGTTAAGACCCAGTACTTC
>.|TRBV19|TRBJ1-5|few
CASSISAGREPQHF
TGTGCCAGTAGTATATCGGCAGGGAGAGAGCCCCAGCATTTT
>.|TRBV19|TRBJ2-1|.
CASSIFRRRDEQFF
TGTGCCAGTAGTATATTTAGGCGGCGGGATGAGCAGTTCTTC
>TRBD2|TRBV9|TRBJ2-2|few
CASSVTSGVGELFF
TGTGCCAGCAGCGTTACTAGCGGGGTCGGGGAGCTGTTTTTT
>TRBD2|TRBV19|TRBJ2-1|.
CASSTGVASGVEQFF
TGTGCCAGTAGTACCGGGGTGGCTAGCGGGGTTGAGCAGTTCTTC
>TRBD2|TRBV7-9|TRBJ2-7|many
CASSSGLAGDIYEQYF
TGTGCCAGCAGCTCAGGACTAGCGGGAGACATCTACGAGCAGTACTTC
>TRBD1|TRBV20-1|TRBJ1-2|many
CSAEGQGSGGYTF
TGCAGTGCCGAGGGACAGGGGAGCGGTGGCTACACCTTC
>TRBD1|TRBV7-9|TRBJ2-5|.
CASSPAGQGLETYF
TGTGCCAGCAGCCCAGCGGGACAGGGGTTGGAAACGTACTTC
>.|TRBV30|TRBJ2-7|.
CAWSVGALSEQYF
TGTGCCTGGAGTGTGGGGGCTTTGAGTGAGCAGTACTTC
>TRBD2|TRBV27|TRBJ2-7|many
CASSRGTTGEQYF
TGTGCCAGCAGCCGTGGGACTACGGGCGAGCAGTACTTC
>.|TRBV7-9|TRBJ1-1|many
CASSPAKEAFF
TGTGCCAGCAGCCCCGCCAAGGAAGCTTTCTTT
>TRBD2|TRBV5-1|TRBJ2-1|few
CASSLTSGSVIGEQFF
TGCGCCAGCAGCTTGACTAGCGGGAGCGTGATCGGTGAGCAGTTCTTC
>.|TRBV25-1|TRBJ2-1|few
CASRGDMGASNEQFF
TGTGCCAGCAGGGGGGACATGGGGGCGAGCAATGAGCAGTTCTTC
>.|TRBV20-1|TRBJ2-7|many
CSARDLGGAYEQYF
TGCAGTGCTAGAGATCTTGGAGGGGCCTACGAGCAGTACTTC
>TRBD1|TRBV20-1|TRBJ2-2|many
CSAEDRGNTGELFF
TGCAGTGCAGAGGACAGGGGGAACACCGGGGAGCTGTTTTTT
>TRBD2|TRBV13|TRBJ2-2|many
CASSLTVAGETGELFF
TGTGCCAGCAGCTTAACGGTAGCGGGAGAGACCGGGGAGCTGTTTTTT
>TRBD2|TRBV11-3|TRBJ2-7|many
CASSLAGTSNHEQYF
TGTGCCAGCAGCTTGGCCGGGACTAGCAACCACGAGCAGTACTTC
>TRBD2|TRBV2|TRBJ2-7|many
CASSSPGLAGYEQYF
TGTGCCAGCAGTTCCCCGGGACTAGCGGGATACGAGCAGTACTTC
>.|TRBV14|TRBJ1-1|few
CASSQGGFRKAFF
TGTGCCAGCAGCCAAGGCGGATTTCGTAAAGCTTTCTTT
>.|TRBV7-2|TRBJ2-1|.
CASSLGLLGKNEQFF
TGTGCCAGCAGCTTAGGACTACTGGGAAAAAATGAGCAGTTCTTC
>TRBD1|TRBV19|TRBJ2-5|many
CASSMGTGVGETQYF
TGTGCCAGTAGTATGGGGACAGGGGTTGGAGAGACCCAGTACTTC
>TRBD2|TRBV3-1|TRBJ2-7|many
CASSQGRLAGVREQYF
TGTGCCAGCAGCCAAGGCCGACTAGCGGGAGTGCGCGAGCAGTACTTC
>TRBD1|TRBV27|TRBJ1-1|few
CASSIDRGRVVEAFF
TGTGCCAGCAGTATCGACAGGGGTCGGGTTGTGGAAGCTTTCTTT
>TRBD2|TRBV20-1|TRBJ2-2|.
CSAIVGGGGGETNTGELFF
TGCAGTGCTATCGTCGGGGGGGGGGGGGGAGAGACGAACACCGGGGAGCTGTTTTTT